This T cell receptor beta chain derives from a study of T cell responses to AZD1222 COVID-19 vaccine (dated by TCRdb to the early 2020s). About the full investigation: Because spike-specific TCR depth and breadth did not differ between the two schedules, AZD1222 recipients who got a second dose at roughly 4 weeks were pooled with those who got a second dose at roughly 12 weeks. TCR sequencing was performed for 230 to 250 trial participants, of whom 200 to 220 were given two doses of AZD1222 and about 25 were given two doses of MenACWY control vaccine. Trial participants were enrolled by age into subgroups of 18-55, 56-69 and 70-plus years, and about 150, 27 and 61 TCR-sequenced participants, respectively, were included in these subgroups.

According to the study, the label for this sample's time point signals: baseline before first vaccination. Vaccinee samples were obtained from the UK trials COV001 and COV002, which included a single-blind randomized controlled phase 2/3 trial of AZD1222 (ChAdOx1 nCoV-19) in healthy adults. For TCRbeta chain sequencing, PBMC samples were collected from trial participants at day 0 and at day 28 after the second dose. As for this clone: It has no known antigen specificity. No much larger clone exists at a distance of one base, and base qualities are not known.

Broad study findings and their caveats: After two AZD1222 doses, spike-specific TCR breadth and depth were significantly higher than at day 0 and than in MenACWY recipients. Most participants were white British and females outnumbered males, and the authors suggested that clonal diversity may have been underestimated. The vaccine-associated CD4 TCRs covered the entire spike protein, and the dominant responses fell in regions 160-218 and 743-854. Reportedly, almost half of the unique spike-specific TCRs recognized epitopes lying outside the regions that are mutated in the B.1.351 and B.1.1.7 variants. The 56-69-year group was small, and its depth increase did not reach significance, likely because of low power. Because no day 14 peak-response samples were available, repertoires were characterized only after the peak T cell response. Only 5 to 7 AZD1222 recipients were SARS-CoV-2 seropositive at baseline, limiting conclusions about previously exposed vaccinees.

The CDR3 regions of human TCRbeta chains were analyzed by immunosequencing. From the authors' description of their analysis: TCRs in the repertoires were matched against a reference library of SARS-CoV-2-specific TCRs that had been generated with the MIRA antigen-specificity platform. Breadth was defined as the fraction of unique TCRs that were SARS-CoV-2-associated. Depth was defined as the fraction of total T cells that were SARS-CoV-2-associated. Using the MIRA data, each spike-specific TCR was mapped to the spike region that the TCR reacts to and placed in a CD4 or CD8 class. Log10-transformed breadth and depth values were compared by one-way ANOVA with Sidak's multiple comparisons tests. The table was pulled from immuneACCESS by TCRdb, which kept in-frame rearrangements only. Such tables lose some clones; where checked, under half of the loss comes from unresolved V genes, and the rest has no known cause. That table supplies the V and J calls and clone size; D and trimming were determined from the DNA. The sample contains fewer than 150,000 clones, 80% to 95% of them found a single time. The top ten hold more than 13% of the sample.

V is reduced by 0 bases and J by 5 bases, leaving a spacing of 12 bases between them. From its cysteine to its phenylalanine, the CDR3 spans 15 amino acids. Just CDR3 DNA is preserved here, 45 bases in frame from base 1. The germline V gene sets CDR1 to SGHRS and CDR2 to YFSETQ. Sample: peripheral blood, taken on day 0 of AZD1222 vaccination. This receptor was obtained from an adult in good health. The sequence joins TRBV5-1 to TRBJ1-5; the best D guess is TRBD1, with 5 bases matching. The bases are TGCGCCAGCAGCTTGGGGGGGACGGCATATCAGCCCCAGCATTTT. This sequence encodes CASSLGGTAYQPQHF.